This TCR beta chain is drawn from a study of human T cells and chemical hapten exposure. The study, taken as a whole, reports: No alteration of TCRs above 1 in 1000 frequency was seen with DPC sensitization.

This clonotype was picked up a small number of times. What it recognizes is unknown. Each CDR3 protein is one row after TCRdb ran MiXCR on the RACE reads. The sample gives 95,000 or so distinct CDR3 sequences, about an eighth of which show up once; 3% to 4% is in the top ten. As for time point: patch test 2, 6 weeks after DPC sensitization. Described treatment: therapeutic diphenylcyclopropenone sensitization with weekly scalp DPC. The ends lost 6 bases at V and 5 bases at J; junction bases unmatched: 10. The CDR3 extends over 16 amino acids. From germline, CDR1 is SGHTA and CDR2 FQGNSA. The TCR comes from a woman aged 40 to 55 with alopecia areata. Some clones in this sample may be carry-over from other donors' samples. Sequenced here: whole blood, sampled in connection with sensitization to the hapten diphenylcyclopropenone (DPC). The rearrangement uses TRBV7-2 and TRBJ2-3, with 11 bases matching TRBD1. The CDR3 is CASRTQRDRGEDTQYF. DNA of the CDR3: TGTGCCAGCAGAACTCAACGGGACAGGGGGGAAGATACGCAGTATTTT.